This T cell receptor (beta chain) was captured in a study of memory CD8 T cells in hepatitis C reinfection. Across the study: A positive HCV RNA test after two negatives ≥60 days apart defined reinfection. Overall study findings and caveats: With five donors, public clonotype conclusions could not be definitive.

Some clones are missing from TCRdb's copy, which holds only in-frame ones; the method was immunoSEQ multiplex PCR. The table includes just over 50,000 clones, roughly 86% detected once. Documented time point: pre-reinfection, 55 to 20 weeks before reinfection detection. No in vitro expansion preceded TCR sequencing of the sorted cells. Donors came from people who inject drugs enrolled in HEPCO, Canada. Total naive CD8 T cells were sorted as viable CD3+ CD8+ CD45RO- cells from a couple of donors. Comment on this clone: What it binds is unknown.

J gave up 5 bases and V 7 bases, and 7 bases lay outside the gene matches. Looked up from germline, CDR1 is MDHEN and CDR2 is SYDVKM. CDR3 length: 14 residues. Sequenced sample: naive CD8+ T cells sorted from blood. The source is a man aged 18-30 years with hepatitis C virus infection. The V and J genes are TRBV28 and TRBJ2-2; TRBD1 matches at 7 bases. The CDR3 region is CASTRRGLTGELFF. As DNA, the CDR3 is TGTGCCAGCACCCGAAGGGGGCTAACCGGGGAGCTGTTTTTT.